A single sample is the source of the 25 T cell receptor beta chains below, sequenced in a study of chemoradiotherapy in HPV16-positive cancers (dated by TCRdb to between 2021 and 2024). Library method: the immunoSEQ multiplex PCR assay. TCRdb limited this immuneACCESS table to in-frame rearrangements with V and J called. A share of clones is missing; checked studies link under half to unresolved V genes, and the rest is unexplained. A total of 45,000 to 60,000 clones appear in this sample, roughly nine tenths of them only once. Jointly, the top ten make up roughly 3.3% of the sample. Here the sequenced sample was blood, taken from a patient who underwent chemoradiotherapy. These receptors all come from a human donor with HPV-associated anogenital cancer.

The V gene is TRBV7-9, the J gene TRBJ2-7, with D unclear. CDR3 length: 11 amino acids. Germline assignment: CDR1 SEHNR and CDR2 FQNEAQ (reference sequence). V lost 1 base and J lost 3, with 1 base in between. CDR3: CASSLDYEQYF. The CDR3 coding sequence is TGTGCCAGCAGCTTAGACTACGAGCAGTACTTC.

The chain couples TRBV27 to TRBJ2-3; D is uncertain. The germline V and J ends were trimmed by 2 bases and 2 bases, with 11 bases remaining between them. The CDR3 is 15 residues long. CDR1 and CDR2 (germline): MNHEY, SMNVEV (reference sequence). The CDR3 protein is CASSLKGRFTDTQYF. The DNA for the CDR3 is TGTGCCAGCAGTTTAAAGGGTCGATTCACAGATACGCAGTATTTT.

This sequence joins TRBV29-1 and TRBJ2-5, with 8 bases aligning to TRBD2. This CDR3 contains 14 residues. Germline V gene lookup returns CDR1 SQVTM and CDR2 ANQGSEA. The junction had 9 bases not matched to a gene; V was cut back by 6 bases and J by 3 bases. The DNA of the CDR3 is TGCAGCGTCGCCGGGGTAGCGGGAAAAGAGACCCAGTACTTC. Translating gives CSVAGVAGKETQYF. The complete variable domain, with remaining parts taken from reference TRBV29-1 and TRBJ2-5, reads SAVISQKPSRDICQRGTSLTIQCQVDSQVTMMFWYRQQPGQSLTLIATANQGSEATYESGFVIDKFPISRPNLTFSTLTVSNMSPEDSSIYLCSVAGVAGKETQYFGPGTRLLVL.

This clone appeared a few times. DNA of the CDR3: TGTGCCAGCACCCCTCTGGGGGAACGGCGGGGATTTGGCTACACCTTC. It encodes CASTPLGERRGFGYTF. The chain has TRBV27 and TRBJ1-2, with D possibly matching TRBD1 (5 bases). CDR1 and CDR2 from the germline V gene are MNHEY and SMNVEV (reference sequence). This CDR3 comprises 16 residues. V gave up 7 bases and J gave up 7 bases, with 25 bases separating them.

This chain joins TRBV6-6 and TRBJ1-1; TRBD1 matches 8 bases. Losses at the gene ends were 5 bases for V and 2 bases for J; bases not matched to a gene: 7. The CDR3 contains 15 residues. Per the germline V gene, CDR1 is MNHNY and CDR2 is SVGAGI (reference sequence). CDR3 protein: CASSPRGTGNTEAFF. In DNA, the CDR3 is TGTGCCAGCAGTCCCCGGGGGACAGGTAACACTGAAGCTTTCTTT.

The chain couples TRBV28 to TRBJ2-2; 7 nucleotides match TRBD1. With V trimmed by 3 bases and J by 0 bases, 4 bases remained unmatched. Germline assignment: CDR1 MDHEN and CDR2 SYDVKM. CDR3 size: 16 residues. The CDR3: CASSLAGQANTGELFF. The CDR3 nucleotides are TGTGCCAGCAGTTTGGCAGGACAGGCGAACACCGGGGAGCTGTTTTTT.

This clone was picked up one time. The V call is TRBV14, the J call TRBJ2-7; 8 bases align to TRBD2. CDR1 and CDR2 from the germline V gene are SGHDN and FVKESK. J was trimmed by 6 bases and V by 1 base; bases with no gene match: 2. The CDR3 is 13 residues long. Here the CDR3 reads CASSQGTSPEQYF. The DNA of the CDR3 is TGTGCCAGCAGCCAAGGGACTAGCCCCGAGCAGTACTTC.

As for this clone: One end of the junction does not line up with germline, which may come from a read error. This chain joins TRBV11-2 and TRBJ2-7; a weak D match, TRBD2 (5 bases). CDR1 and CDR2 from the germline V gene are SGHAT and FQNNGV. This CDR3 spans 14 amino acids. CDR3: CASSLGPSSYGQYF. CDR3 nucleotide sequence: TGTGCCAGCAGCTTAGGACCTAGCTCCTACGGGCAGTACTTC.

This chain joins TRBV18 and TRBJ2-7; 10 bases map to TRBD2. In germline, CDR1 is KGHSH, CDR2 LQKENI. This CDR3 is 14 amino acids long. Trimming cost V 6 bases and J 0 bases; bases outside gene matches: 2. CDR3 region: CASSTSGTSYEQYF. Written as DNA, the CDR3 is TGTGCCAGCTCCACTAGCGGGACCTCCTACGAGCAGTACTTC.

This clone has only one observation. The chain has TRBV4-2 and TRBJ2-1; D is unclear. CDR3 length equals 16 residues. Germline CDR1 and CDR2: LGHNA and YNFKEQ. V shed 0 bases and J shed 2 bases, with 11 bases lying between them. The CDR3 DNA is TGTGCCAGCAGCCAAGATGGCGATGGAACCTACAATGAGCAGTTCTTC. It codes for CASSQDGDGTYNEQFF.

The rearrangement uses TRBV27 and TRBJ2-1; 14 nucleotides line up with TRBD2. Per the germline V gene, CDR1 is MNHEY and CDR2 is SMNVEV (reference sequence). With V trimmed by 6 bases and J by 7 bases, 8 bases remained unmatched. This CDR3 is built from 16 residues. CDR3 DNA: TGTGCCAGCAGCCTCGGGACTAGCGGGAGTAAGAATGAGCAGTTCTTC. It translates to CASSLGTSGSKNEQFF.

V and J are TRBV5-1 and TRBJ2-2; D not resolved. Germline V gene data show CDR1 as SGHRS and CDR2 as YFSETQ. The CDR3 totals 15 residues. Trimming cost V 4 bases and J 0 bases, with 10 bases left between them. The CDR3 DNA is TGCGCCAGCAGCCCGGCCCTTCCGAACACCGGGGAGCTGTTTTTT. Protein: CASSPALPNTGELFF.

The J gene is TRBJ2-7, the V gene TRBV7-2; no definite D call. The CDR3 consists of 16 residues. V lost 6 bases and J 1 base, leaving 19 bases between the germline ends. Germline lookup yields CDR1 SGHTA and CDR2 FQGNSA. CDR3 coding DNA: TGTGCCAGCAGTCCCGGGTCCAGCTCCTTATCCTACGAGCAGTACTTC. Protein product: CASSPGSSSLSYEQYF.

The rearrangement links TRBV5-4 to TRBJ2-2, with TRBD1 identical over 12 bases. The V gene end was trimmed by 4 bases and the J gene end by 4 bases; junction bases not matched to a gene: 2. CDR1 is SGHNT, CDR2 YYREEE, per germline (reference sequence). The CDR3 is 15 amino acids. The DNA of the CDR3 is TGTGCCAGCAGCCTGGGACAGGGGGCCACCGGGGAGCTGTTTTTT. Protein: CASSLGQGATGELFF. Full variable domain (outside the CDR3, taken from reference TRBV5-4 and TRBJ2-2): ETGVTQSPTHLIKTRGQQVTLRCSSQSGHNTVSWYQQALGQGPQFIFQYYREEENGRGNFPPRFSGLQFPNYSSELNVNALELDDSALYLCASSLGQGATGELFFGEGSRLTVL.

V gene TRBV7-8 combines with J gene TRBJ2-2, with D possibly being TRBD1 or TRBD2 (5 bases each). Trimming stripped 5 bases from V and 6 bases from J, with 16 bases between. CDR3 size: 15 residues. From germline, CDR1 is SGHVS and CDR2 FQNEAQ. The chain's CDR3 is CASSQGSGVSGELFF. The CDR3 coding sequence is TGTGCCAGCAGCCAGGGTTCCGGGGTGTCCGGGGAGCTGTTTTTT.

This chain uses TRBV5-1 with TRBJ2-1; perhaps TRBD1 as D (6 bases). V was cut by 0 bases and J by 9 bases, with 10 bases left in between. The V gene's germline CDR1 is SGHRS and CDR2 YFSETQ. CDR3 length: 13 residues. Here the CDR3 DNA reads TGCGCCAGCAGCTTGGAACAGGGCATTGAGCAGTTCTTC. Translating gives CASSLEQGIEQFF.

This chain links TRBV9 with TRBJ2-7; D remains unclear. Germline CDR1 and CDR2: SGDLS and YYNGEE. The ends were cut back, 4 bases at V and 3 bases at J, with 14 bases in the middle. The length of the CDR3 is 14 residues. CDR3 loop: CASSPLQAGYEQYF. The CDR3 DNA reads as TGTGCCAGCAGCCCACTCCAGGCCGGCTACGAGCAGTACTTC.

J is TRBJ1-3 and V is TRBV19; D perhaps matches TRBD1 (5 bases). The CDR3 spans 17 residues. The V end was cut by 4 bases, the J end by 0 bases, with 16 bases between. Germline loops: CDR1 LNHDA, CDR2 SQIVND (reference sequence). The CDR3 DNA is TGTGCCAGTAGTAGGGACCGACTACTTTCCTCTGGAAACACCATATATTTT. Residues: CASSRDRLLSSGNTIYF.

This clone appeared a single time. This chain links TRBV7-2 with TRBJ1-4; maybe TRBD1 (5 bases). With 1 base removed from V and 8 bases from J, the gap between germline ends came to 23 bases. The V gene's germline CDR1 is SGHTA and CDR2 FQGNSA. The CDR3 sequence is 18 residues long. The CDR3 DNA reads TGTGCCAGCAGCTTAGGGGATATAGCGCAGGGTGAGAGGGAAAAACTGTTTTTT. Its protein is CASSLGDIAQGEREKLFF.

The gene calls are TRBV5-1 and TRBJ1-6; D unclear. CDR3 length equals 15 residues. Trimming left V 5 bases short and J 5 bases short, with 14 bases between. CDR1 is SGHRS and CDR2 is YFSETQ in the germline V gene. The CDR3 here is CASSNPPEHNSPLHF. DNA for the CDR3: TGCGCCAGCAGTAATCCCCCGGAGCATAATTCACCCCTCCACTTT.

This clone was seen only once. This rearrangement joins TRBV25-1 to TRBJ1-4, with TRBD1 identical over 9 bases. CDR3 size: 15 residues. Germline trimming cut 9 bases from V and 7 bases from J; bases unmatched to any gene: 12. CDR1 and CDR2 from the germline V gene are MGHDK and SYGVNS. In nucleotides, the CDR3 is TGTGCCAGTTCCTACGGGACAGGGCAGGTTGAAAAACTGTTTTTT. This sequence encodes CASSYGTGQVEKLFF.

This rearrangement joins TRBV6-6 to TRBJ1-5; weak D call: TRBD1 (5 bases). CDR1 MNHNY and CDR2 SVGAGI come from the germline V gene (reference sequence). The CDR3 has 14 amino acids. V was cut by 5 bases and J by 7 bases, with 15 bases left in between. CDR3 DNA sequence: TGTGCCAGCAGTCCACAAGGGGATCACCAGCCCCAGCATTTT. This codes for CASSPQGDHQPQHF.

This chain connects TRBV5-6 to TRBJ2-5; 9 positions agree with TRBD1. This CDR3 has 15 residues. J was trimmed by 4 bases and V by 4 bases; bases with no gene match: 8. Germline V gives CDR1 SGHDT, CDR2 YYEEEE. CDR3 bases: TGTGCCAGCAGCCCGACCGGGACAGGGAGAGAGACCCAGTACTTC. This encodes CASSPTGTGRETQYF.

Here the CDR3 DNA reads TGTGCCAGCAGGGGCGGCGGGAGTGAGTTAGATACGCAGTATTTT. This encodes CASRGGGSELDTQYF. The chain links TRBV2 to TRBJ2-3; 7 bases agree with TRBD2. Germline V gene data show CDR1 as SNHLY and CDR2 as FYNNEI. The CDR3 length is 15 residues. The J segment lost 5 bases and the V segment lost 6 bases, leaving 11 bases of the junction unmatched. The full variable domain, with the rest looked up from reference TRBV2 and TRBJ2-3, is EPEVTQTPSHQVTQMGQEVILRCVPISNHLYFYWYRQILGQKVEFLVSFYNNEISEKSEIFDDQFSVERPDGSNFTLKIRSTKLEDSAMYFCASRGGGSELDTQYFGPGTRLTVL.

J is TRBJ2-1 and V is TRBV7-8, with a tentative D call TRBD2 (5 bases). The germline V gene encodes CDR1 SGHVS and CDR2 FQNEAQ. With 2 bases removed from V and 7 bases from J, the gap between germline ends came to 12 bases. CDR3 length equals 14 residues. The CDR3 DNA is TGTGCCAGCAGCTTACGGGAAGAGGCTAATGAGCAGTTCTTC. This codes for CASSLREEANEQFF. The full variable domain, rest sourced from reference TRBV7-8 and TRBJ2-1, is GAGVSQSPRYKVAKRGQDVALRCDPISGHVSLFWYQQALGQGPEFLTYFQNEAQLDKSGLPSDRFFAERPEGSVSTLKIQRTQQEDSAVYLCASSLREEANEQFFGPGTRLTVL.